What follows are 3 T cell receptor beta chains derived from one specimen sequenced in a study of beta chain features in type 1 diabetes. Isolated RNA was reverse transcribed in full, so expressed TCRB transcripts were sequenced. Profiled with immunoSEQ multiplex PCR; TCRdb holds only in-frame clones, not every one. The sample carries approximately 40,000 clones, 50% recorded once. What was sequenced was stem cell memory CD4+ T cells from blood. These receptors were obtained from a woman aged 30 to 39 in good health.

This chain uses TRBV4-3 with TRBJ2-4; 7 bases are a match to TRBD2. V shed 8 bases and J 1 base; nucleotides not matched to a gene: 8. CDR1 and CDR2 from the germline V gene are LGHNA and YSLEER. The CDR3 loop spans 15 amino acids. CDR3 residues: CASSREVLAKNIQYF. The DNA of the CDR3 is TGCGCCAGCTCCCGGGAGGTCCTGGCCAAAAACATTCAGTACTTC.

This clone was seen only a few times. CDR3 sequence: CASSFYQQGEFYGYTF. In DNA form, the CDR3 reads TGTGCCAGCAGTTTCTACCAACAGGGGGAATTCTATGGCTACACCTTC. The chain links TRBV27 to TRBJ1-2; 8 nucleotides line up with TRBD1. With 3 bases clipped from V and 4 bases from J, the junction kept 10 bases outside the gene matches. This CDR3 has 16 amino acids. Germline V gene sequence: CDR1 MNHEY, CDR2 SMNVEV (reference sequence).

This clone showed up just a few times. The genes are TRBV2 and TRBJ2-7; 10 bases are a match to TRBD2. V was clipped by 0 bases and J by 3 bases; unmatched bases: 2. This CDR3 spans 15 amino acids. From germline, CDR1 is SNHLY and CDR2 FYNNEI. CDR3 DNA: TGTGCCAGCAGTGAAGCGGGGACTAGCGACTACGAGCAGTACTTC. This gives the protein CASSEAGTSDYEQYF.